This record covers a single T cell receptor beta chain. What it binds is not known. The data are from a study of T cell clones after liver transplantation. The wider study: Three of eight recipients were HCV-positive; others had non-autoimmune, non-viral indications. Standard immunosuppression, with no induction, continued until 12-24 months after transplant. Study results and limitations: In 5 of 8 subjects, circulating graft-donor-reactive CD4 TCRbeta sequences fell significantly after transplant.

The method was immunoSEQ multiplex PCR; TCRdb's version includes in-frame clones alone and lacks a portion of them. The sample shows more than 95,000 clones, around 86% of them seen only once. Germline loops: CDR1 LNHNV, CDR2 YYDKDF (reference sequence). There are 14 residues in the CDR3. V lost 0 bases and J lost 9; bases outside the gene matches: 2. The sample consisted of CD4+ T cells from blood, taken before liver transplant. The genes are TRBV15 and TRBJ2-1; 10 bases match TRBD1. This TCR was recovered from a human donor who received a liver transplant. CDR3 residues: CATSREGQGREQFF. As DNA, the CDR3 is TGTGCCACCAGCAGAGAGGGACAGGGGCGTGAGCAGTTCTTC.